This is a list of T cell receptor beta chains from one sample in a study of T cells in tuberculosis. The assay was immunoSEQ multiplex PCR, and TCRdb's table has in-frame clones only and misses some. This table holds about 34,000 clones, 93% found once. This sample comprised PBMCs, obtained at tuberculosis diagnosis. These receptor sequences come from an adult with tuberculosis. CDR3s leave out the opening cysteine and the closing phenylalanine or tryptophan.

v_call: TRBV4-2
j_call: TRBJ2-1
cdr3_aa: ASSRRQGATSGRQAVDEQF

v_call: TRBV6-1
j_call: TRBJ1-1
cdr3_aa: ASTSDRLNTEAF

v_call: TRBV2
j_call: TRBJ2-1
cdr3_aa: ASKTVYNEQF

v_call: TRBV27
j_call: TRBJ2-3
cdr3_aa: ASSYERESTDTQY

v_call: TRBV4-1
j_call: TRBJ2-7
cdr3_aa: ASSQGPSGSAYEQY

v_call: TRBV27
j_call: TRBJ2-1
cdr3_aa: ASADRGSNNEQF

v_call: TRBV6-1
j_call: TRBJ1-1
cdr3_aa: ASSDEAGMNTEAF

v_call: TRBV4-1
j_call: TRBJ1-1
cdr3_aa: ASSQGASRPPGDTEAF

v_call: TRBV14
j_call: TRBJ1-4
cdr3_aa: ASSQSGQGNEKLF

v_call: TRBV5-1
j_call: TRBJ2-3
cdr3_aa: ASSSLYGGGRPDTQY

v_call: TRBV4-1
j_call: TRBJ1-4
cdr3_aa: ASSQEFYGTDSFATNEKLF

v_call: TRBV10-3
j_call: TRBJ2-5
cdr3_aa: AIRATQESQETQY

v_call: TRBV9
j_call: TRBJ2-1
cdr3_aa: ASSRTSGKSSYNEQF

v_call: TRBV2
j_call: TRBJ2-3
cdr3_aa: ASSDGLAATDTQY

v_call: TRBV11-1
j_call: TRBJ2-3
cdr3_aa: ASSSDRGSDTQY

v_call: TRBV6-6
j_call: TRBJ2-6
cdr3_aa: ASSYSRGSGANVLT

v_call: TRBV19
j_call: TRBJ2-2
cdr3_aa: ASRGGTGELF

v_call: TRBV27
j_call: TRBJ1-4
cdr3_aa: ASSSHRAANEKLF

v_call: TRBV28
j_call: TRBJ2-3
cdr3_aa: ASSLRRWSPSTDTQY

v_call: TRBV4-1
j_call: TRBJ1-2
cdr3_aa: ASSQVAPSNYGYT

v_call: TRBV5-1
j_call: TRBJ1-2
cdr3_aa: ASSLAARGSYGYT

v_call: TRBV11-2
j_call: TRBJ2-7
cdr3_aa: ASSLGQGILGEQY

v_call: TRBV28
j_call: TRBJ2-7
cdr3_aa: ASTRRQGIPYEQY

v_call: TRBV28
j_call: TRBJ2-7
cdr3_aa: ASGTGEYEQY

v_call: TRBV18
j_call: TRBJ1-2
cdr3_aa: ASSPPASGGAGYGYT

v_call: TRBV6-1
j_call: TRBJ2-2
cdr3_aa: ASTLLGQNTGELF

v_call: TRBV9
j_call: TRBJ2-1
cdr3_aa: ASSVGGGAYNEQF

v_call: TRBV6-6
j_call: TRBJ1-1
cdr3_aa: ASSYSSVNTEAF

v_call: TRBV9
j_call: TRBJ2-3
cdr3_aa: ASSSGGTRGTDTQY

v_call: TRBV2
j_call: TRBJ1-1
cdr3_aa: ASRDRNTEAF

v_call: TRBV19
j_call: TRBJ2-1
cdr3_aa: ASKGLAGFKQF

v_call: TRBV27
j_call: TRBJ1-1
cdr3_aa: ASSWAGEAF

v_call: TRBV11-2
j_call: TRBJ2-1
cdr3_aa: ASSGLASYNEQF

v_call: TRBV5-4
j_call: TRBJ1-1
cdr3_aa: ASSSKGEAF

v_call: TRBV18
j_call: TRBJ1-4
cdr3_aa: ASSPYPGHPATNEKLF

v_call: TRBV28
j_call: TRBJ2-1
cdr3_aa: ASSLVGGFGNEQF

v_call: TRBV14
j_call: TRBJ1-2
cdr3_aa: ASSLAAGNYGYT

v_call: TRBV5-8
j_call: TRBJ2-7
cdr3_aa: ASSLEGTLTYEQY

v_call: TRBV6-5
j_call: TRBJ1-4
cdr3_aa: ASRRDRDPNEKLF

v_call: TRBV5-6
j_call: TRBJ2-5
cdr3_aa: ASSPGPGQGTLWETQY